This is a list of T cell receptor beta chains from one sample in a study of shared clonotypes between healthy human individuals. Profiled with immunoSEQ multiplex PCR; TCRdb holds only in-frame clones, not every one. The table has about 1 million clones, more than 65% seen once; the top ten hold nearly 1.5%. The source material was memory CD4+ T cells sorted from blood. Source of these receptors: a man younger than 30 in good health. Both conserved end residues are part of each CDR3. A D gene is named only where the DNA matches it firmly. Clone sizes are given selectively: once, few, many, or a class where the clone is expanded.

abundance	d_gene	v_gene	j_gene	CDR3nt	CDR3aa
NA	NA	TRBV30	TRBJ2-3	TGTGCCTGGAGTGAGGGGTATACGCAATATTTT	CAWSEGYTQYF
NA	NA	TRBV5-4	TRBJ1-1	TGTGCCAGCAGCCCCTACGGACCGATGAACACTGAAGCTTTCTTT	CASSPYGPMNTEAFF
NA	NA	TRBV18	TRBJ1-4	TGTGCCAGCTCACCATTCGAAAATGAAAAACTGTTTTTT	CASSPFENEKLFF
NA	TRBD2	TRBV5-1	TRBJ2-3	TGCGCCAGCAGCCCACTGGGACTAGGAGGTGCAGATACGCAGTATTTT	CASSPLGLGGADTQYF
NA	TRBD1	TRBV15	TRBJ2-7	TGTGCCACCAGCAGAGATCAGTCAGGGGGCCCCTACGAGCAGTACTTC	CATSRDQSGGPYEQYF
NA	NA	TRBV11-2	TRBJ2-2	TGTGCCAGCAGCTTAGATCCGGGGCGGCAGGGCACCGGGGAGCTGTTTTTT	CASSLDPGRQGTGELFF
NA	NA	TRBV19	TRBJ1-3	TGTGCCAGTAGGCCCCCAGGGAGCAATGGAAACACCATATATTTT	CASRPPGSNGNTIYF
NA	NA	TRBV20-1	TRBJ2-7	TGCAGTGGGGCGGATACCTACGAGCAGTACTTC	CSGADTYEQYF
NA	NA	TRBV5-1	TRBJ2-7	TGCGCCAGCAGCCCCCGGGACTCCTACGAGCAGTACTTC	CASSPRDSYEQYF
once	NA	TRBV28	TRBJ1-2	TGTGCCAGCAGCCGTCTAGGTCGGGGAGACTCTAACTATGGCTACACCTTC	CASSRLGRGDSNYGYTF
NA	TRBD2	TRBV5-1	TRBJ2-1	TGCGCCAGCAGCTTGGGAAGGGAGGGTAATGAGCAGTTCTTC	CASSLGREGNEQFF
many	NA	TRBV11-2	TRBJ1-3	TGTGCCAGCAGCCCCACCGGCTCTGGAAACACCATATATTTT	CASSPTGSGNTIYF
NA	TRBD1	TRBV2	TRBJ2-3	TGTGCCAGCAGTGACACCGGGACAGGGAGCACAGATACGCAGTATTTT	CASSDTGTGSTDTQYF
NA	NA	TRBV5-1	TRBJ2-1	TGCGCCAGCAGCTTGGCCCCTACCGGGACCCCTCCTCCCTACAATGAGCAGTTCTTC	CASSLAPTGTPPPYNEQFF
NA	NA	TRBV19	TRBJ2-7	TGTGCCAGTAGTATATCTCCAGTCTCCTACGAGCAGTACTTC	CASSISPVSYEQYF
NA	NA	TRBV6-5	TRBJ2-1	TGTGCCAGCAGTCCTACCGCGGACAGTTCTGCCCAGTTCTTC	CASSPTADSSAQFF
NA	NA	TRBV7-2	TRBJ2-7	TGTGCCAGCAGCTTAGGAGGTACCTTCTCCTACGAGCAGTACTTC	CASSLGGTFSYEQYF
NA	NA	TRBV28	TRBJ2-7	TGTGCCAGCAGTTTACGGGGATCCTACGAGCAGTACTTC	CASSLRGSYEQYF
NA	NA	TRBV7-2	TRBJ1-1	TGTGCCAGCAGCTCACCCCGGGGAAGCGTCACTGAAGCTTTCTTT	CASSSPRGSVTEAFF
NA	TRBD1	TRBV5-1	TRBJ2-5	TGCGCCAGCAGGGCAGGGGGTAGGGTCGAGACCCAGTACTTC	CASRAGGRVETQYF
NA	TRBD1	TRBV11-3	TRBJ1-1	TGTGCCAGCATCCCTTCGACAGGGGGCGTTATGCAGGACACTGAAGCTTTCTTT	CASIPSTGGVMQDTEAFF
NA	NA	TRBV19	TRBJ2-7	TGTGCCAGTAGCAACAGGGTCCCCTACGAGCAGTACTTC	CASSNRVPYEQYF
many	NA	TRBV19	TRBJ1-1	TGTGCCAGTTCTAGGCAGGGGACGATGAACACTGAAGCTTTCTTT	CASSRQGTMNTEAFF
NA	TRBD1	TRBV5-1	TRBJ2-4	TGCGCCAGCAGCTTTTCGGGACAGGGATGGGCCAAAAACATTCAGTACTTC	CASSFSGQGWAKNIQYF
NA	NA	TRBV6-5	TRBJ1-6	TGTGCCAGCAGGCAATCGGGGGGGAATTCACCCCTCCACTTT	CASRQSGGNSPLHF
NA	TRBD2	TRBV2	TRBJ2-7	TGTGCCAGCAGCCCCCTTACTAGCGGGGGGGCCCCGTACTTC	CASSPLTSGGAPYF
NA	NA	TRBV10-1	TRBJ2-3	TGCGCCAGCAGTGACCGACTCGACCATAGCACAGATACGCAGTATTTT	CASSDRLDHSTDTQYF
many	NA	TRBV4-3	TRBJ1-2	TGCGCCAGCAGCCAACAAACAGGGTATGGCTACACCTTC	CASSQQTGYGYTF
NA	NA	TRBV25-1	TRBJ1-2	TGTGCCAGCAGTGAATCGGGCAGACCCACTGGCTACACCTTC	CASSESGRPTGYTF
NA	NA	TRBV28	TRBJ2-7	TGTGCCAGCAAAAAGACGGACGGTACACGCTACGAGCAGTACTTC	CASKKTDGTRYEQYF
NA	NA	TRBV5-1	TRBJ2-3	TGCGCCAGCAGCTTGAGGCCTGGGGGGGATACGCAGTATTTT	CASSLRPGGDTQYF
NA	NA	TRBV18	TRBJ1-5	TGTGCCAGCTCCGCGGCGGGGGGCCAACGGCCCCAGCATTTT	CASSAAGGQRPQHF
NA	NA	TRBV7-6	TRBJ2-7	TGTGCCAGCAGCTTAGGGGATTACGAGCAGTACTTC	CASSLGDYEQYF
NA	NA	TRBV27	TRBJ2-1	TGTGCCAGCAGTTTAGGAGTTGAGCAGTTCTTC	CASSLGVEQFF
NA	NA	TRBV4-1	TRBJ2-6	TGCGCCAGCAGCCAACGAGGGTCTTTGGGGGCCAACGTCCTGACTTTC	CASSQRGSLGANVLTF
NA	TRBD2	TRBV18	TRBJ2-7	TGTGCCAGCTCATCTAGCGGGGGGGCCTACGAGCAGTACTTC	CASSSSGGAYEQYF
NA	NA	TRBV13	TRBJ2-1	TGTGCCAGCAGCTTAGTAGGGGGAAAGATCTACAATGAGCAGTTCTTC	CASSLVGGKIYNEQFF
NA	NA	TRBV25-1	TRBJ2-7	TGTGCCAGCAGTGAAGTCTACGAGCAGTACTTC	CASSEVYEQYF
few	NA	TRBV10-3	TRBJ1-2	TGTGCCTCCGGACAGCAGTATGGCTACACCTTC	CASGQQYGYTF
once	NA	TRBV18	TRBJ1-1	TGTGCCAGCTCACCCCCCAGGCCGAACACTGAAGCTTTCTTT	CASSPPRPNTEAFF
NA	NA	TRBV5-1	TRBJ1-1	TGCGCCAGCAGCCTCGGGACCGTTACTGGGGCTTTCTTT	CASSLGTVTGAFF
NA	NA	TRBV2	TRBJ1-2	TGTGCCACTGAGCGCCACGGGACGTCATACTATGGCTACACCTTC	CATERHGTSYYGYTF
few	NA	TRBV5-1	TRBJ1-5	TGCGCCAGCAGCCTGGATGGGGGCGGCAATCAGCCCCAGCATTTT	CASSLDGGGNQPQHF
NA	NA	TRBV9	TRBJ2-2	TGTGCCAGCAGCGTAGTAGGGACCGGGGAGCTGTTTTTT	CASSVVGTGELFF
once	NA	TRBV19	TRBJ1-1	TGTGCCAGTAGTCCGCGGACAGAGAACACTGAAGCTTTCTTT	CASSPRTENTEAFF
NA	TRBD1	TRBV6-5	TRBJ2-7	TGTGCCAGCATCCCGCAGACAGGGCTAGTCTACGAGCAGTACTTC	CASIPQTGLVYEQYF